A single sample is the source of the 20 T cell receptor beta chains below, sequenced in a study of T-cell reconstitution after alpha-beta-depleted transplantation in children. The TCRbeta library was prepared with unique molecular identifiers. TCRdb independently ran MiXCR on the PCR reads; one entry per CDR3 protein. The table includes under 750,000 distinct CDR3 sequences, approximately 22% detected once. Sequenced material: PBMCs, mostly from graft donor cells, taken 360 days after TCRalphabeta/CD19-depleted stem cell transplant. The origin of the receptors is a boy in the first two years of life who had a stem cell transplant for acute myeloid leukemia, so the T cells may come from the graft donor.

This clonotype was counted between two and nine times. The V and J genes are TRBV20-1 and TRBJ1-4, with D possibly matching TRBD1 (5 bases). The germline CDR1 and CDR2 sequences are DFQATT and SNEGSKA (reference sequence). V shed 5 bases and J shed 6 bases, with 13 bases lying between them. The CDR3 length is 13 residues. The DNA for the CDR3 is TGCAGTGCTCTCGGGGCGGGGGATGAAAAACTGTTTTTT. Its protein product is CSALGAGDEKLFF.

V is TRBV5-1 and J is TRBJ2-1; TRBD1 might be the D (6 bases). Trimming removed 2 bases at V and 4 bases at J, with 13 bases between. The CDR3 spans 15 residues. Germline V gene data show CDR1 as SGHRS and CDR2 as YFSETQ. The CDR3 DNA follows: TGCGCCAGCAGCTTAGTACAGGGTCTATACAATGAGCAGTTCTTC. This gives the protein CASSLVQGLYNEQFF.

The chain couples TRBV7-7 to TRBJ2-1, with D perhaps TRBD1 or TRBD2 (6 bases each). The V gene's germline CDR1 is SSHAT and CDR2 FNYEAQ (reference sequence). Trimming removed 5 bases from V and 2 bases from J, with 16 bases in between. The CDR3 extends over 16 amino acids. The CDR3 DNA sequence: TGTGCCAGCAGCAGGGGGGAGAGTTTCACCTACAATGAGCAGTTCTTC. This encodes CASSRGESFTYNEQFF.

This clonotype was counted at least ten times. The CDR3 reads CSAHLPGAYEQYV. CDR3 DNA sequence: TGCAGTGCCCACCTTCCGGGAGCCTACGAGCAGTACGTC. The J gene is TRBJ2-7, the V gene TRBV20-1, with D possibly TRBD2 on 6 matching bases. V shed 6 bases and J shed 2 bases, with 14 bases lying between them. The CDR3 consists of 13 residues. Germline V gives CDR1 DFQATT, CDR2 SNEGSKA (reference sequence).

This chain's CDR3 is CSAQRGGTGANVLTF. CDR3 nucleotide sequence: TGCAGTGCGCAGAGGGGGGGGACTGGGGCCAACGTCCTGACTTTC. The J gene is TRBJ2-6, the V gene TRBV20-1; possibly TRBD2 for D (7 bases). This CDR3 has 15 amino acids. Deletions cut 6 bases from V and 2 bases from J, with 14 bases between. CDR1 DFQATT and CDR2 SNEGSKA come from the germline V gene (reference sequence).

A few counts support this clonotype. The chain uses TRBV12-3 or TRBV12-4 and TRBJ2-4, with 7 bases lining up with TRBD2. CDR3 size: 15 residues. V shed 6 bases and J 5 bases; nucleotides not matched to a gene: 10. CDR3 coding DNA: TGTGCCAGCAGCGCCCTACGGGGGGTGCAAAACATTCAGTACTTC. Its translation: CASSALRGVQNIQYF.

This clonotype was counted many times. V is TRBV3-1 and J is TRBJ2-1; D gene uncertain. The CDR3 contains 12 residues. CDR1 and CDR2 (germline): LGHDT, YNNKEL (reference sequence). V shed 1 base and J shed 8 bases, with 6 bases lying between them. CDR3: CASSQVEDEQFF. CDR3 bases: TGTGCCAGCAGCCAAGTCGAGGATGAGCAGTTCTTC.

This sequence joins TRBV5-1 and TRBJ2-1; D might be TRBD1 (6 bases). Trimming stripped 4 bases from V and 6 bases from J, with 20 bases between. The CDR3 extends over 16 amino acids. Looked up from germline, CDR1 is SGHRS and CDR2 is YFSETQ. The CDR3 is CASSPHGTRTINEQFF. For the CDR3, the DNA is TGCGCCAGCAGCCCGCACGGGACAAGGACGATCAATGAGCAGTTCTTC.

This clonotype was recorded at least ten times. This chain links TRBV12-3 or TRBV12-4 with TRBJ2-1; no reliable D call. V was cut by 5 bases and J by 6 bases, with 11 bases left in between. CDR3 length: 13 residues. The CDR3 is CASSVPGSNEQFF. CDR3 bases: TGTGCCAGCAGTGTACCGGGCTCCAATGAGCAGTTCTTC.

The rearrangement joins TRBV20-1 to TRBJ2-1; 8 bases align to TRBD2. The CDR3 totals 15 residues. Germline values: CDR1 DFQATT, CDR2 SNEGSKA (reference sequence). After removal of 2 bases from V and 6 bases from J, the junction contained 9 bases not matched to a gene. The CDR3 DNA reads TGCAGTGCTAGAACTTGGCTAGCGGGTTTCAATGAGCAGTTCTTC. Amino acid sequence: CSARTWLAGFNEQFF.

This clonotype was counted only a few times. The rearrangement links TRBV20-1 to TRBJ2-3; unclear D gene. Deletions cut 0 bases from V and 1 base from J, with 11 bases between. Germline values: CDR1 DFQATT, CDR2 SNEGSKA (reference sequence). This CDR3 region has 15 residues. The CDR3 DNA follows: TGCAGTGCTAGAGATCTTGGACGGGGCACAGATACGCAGTATTTT. It encodes CSARDLGRGTDTQYF.

This clonotype has more than one count but fewer than ten. The chain has TRBV6-5 and TRBJ2-2, with D possibly TRBD2 on 5 matching bases. The CDR3 is 13 residues long. The V end lost 1 base, the J end lost 5 bases, and 5 bases lay between the germline ends. Germline-derived CDR1 and CDR2 are MNHEY and SVGAGI. Here the CDR3 reads CASSYWETGELFF. CDR3 bases: TGTGCCAGCAGTTACTGGGAGACCGGGGAGCTGTTTTTT.

In its sample, this clonotype was seen a few times. This chain joins TRBV5-1 and TRBJ1-1; tentatively, D is TRBD1 (6 bases). CDR3 length: 16 amino acids. From germline, CDR1 is SGHRS and CDR2 YFSETQ. Trimming removed 3 bases at V and 0 bases at J, with 15 bases between. CDR3 sequence reads: CASSSRGGLMNTEAFF. The CDR3 DNA sequence: TGCGCCAGCAGCTCCAGGGGAGGGCTCATGAACACTGAAGCTTTCTTT.

This clonotype was detected a few times. The chain uses TRBV27 and TRBJ2-1; D is tentatively TRBD1 or TRBD2 (5 bases each). Trimming took 1 base from V and 4 from J, leaving 20 bases between them. Germline CDR1 is MNHEY and CDR2 is SMNVEV (reference sequence). The CDR3 covers 18 residues. For the CDR3, the DNA is TGTGCCAGCAGTTTATACCAGGGCAGGGAGCCTTCTTACAATGAGCAGTTCTTC. Translated, it gives CASSLYQGREPSYNEQFF.

The V and J genes are TRBV12-3 or TRBV12-4 and TRBJ2-5; TRBD2 aligns across 7 bases. This CDR3 contains 14 residues. V dropped 3 bases and J dropped 1; count of bases not matched to a gene: 2. CDR3 protein: CASSFGLVQETQYF. In DNA form, the CDR3 reads TGTGCCAGCAGTTTCGGACTAGTCCAAGAGACCCAGTACTTC.

The rearrangement joins TRBV12-3 or TRBV12-4 to TRBJ1-3; D unclear. V lost 9 bases and J lost 0, with 18 bases in between. CDR3 length: 16 residues. The CDR3 reads CASPSRAENSGNTIYF. The CDR3 nucleotides are TGTGCCAGTCCTTCCAGAGCAGAAAACTCTGGAAACACCATATATTTT.

The rearrangement uses TRBV28 and TRBJ1-5; D might be TRBD1 (5 bases). Trimming shortened V by 2 bases and J by 3 bases, and 26 bases separated the two germline ends. This CDR3 has 20 amino acids. Germline-derived CDR1 and CDR2 are MDHEN and SYDVKM. The CDR3 here is CASSLRLISLGQGNNQPQHF. The CDR3 DNA reads as TGTGCCAGCAGTTTACGGCTCATCTCGCTGGGGCAGGGAAACAATCAGCCCCAGCATTTT.

This clonotype has only a few counts. The rearrangement joins TRBV3-1 to TRBJ2-1; 12 nucleotides line up with TRBD2. Germline V gene lookup returns CDR1 LGHDT and CDR2 YNNKEL (reference sequence). The length of the CDR3 is 14 residues. V lost 3 bases, J lost 6 bases, and 0 bases stayed unmatched. The CDR3 sequence: CASSQTSGGNEQFF. As DNA, the CDR3 is TGTGCCAGCAGCCAGACTAGCGGGGGCAATGAGCAGTTCTTC.

This rearrangement joins TRBV24-1 to TRBJ2-2, with 14 bases fitting TRBD2. Germline V gene sequence: CDR1 KGHDR, CDR2 SFDVKD. The CDR3 sequence is 17 residues long. V lost 3 bases to trimming and J lost 5 bases; unmatched junction nucleotides: 4. The CDR3 region is CATSDTRLAGGTGELFF. The CDR3 DNA reads as TGTGCCACCAGTGATACCCGACTAGCGGGGGGGACCGGGGAGCTGTTTTTT.

The genes are TRBV7-8 and TRBJ1-4, with D tentatively TRBD1 (5 bases). Germline V CDR1 and CDR2: SGHVS, FQNEAQ. V gave up 3 bases and J gave up 10 bases, with 15 bases separating them. This CDR3 spans 14 amino acids. The CDR3 loop reads CASSFGRERGKLFF. In DNA form, the CDR3 reads TGTGCCAGCAGCTTTGGCAGGGAAAGGGGAAAACTGTTTTTT. The whole variable domain, filled in from reference TRBV7-8 and TRBJ1-4, reads GAGVSQSPRYKVAKRGQDVALRCDPISGHVSLFWYQQALGQGPEFLTYFQNEAQLDKSGLPSDRFFAERPEGSVSTLKIQRTQQEDSAVYLCASSFGRERGKLFFGSGTQLSVL.